This TCR beta chain was observed in a study of T cell repertoires in cytomegalovirus infection. For the study at large: Public signatures in TCR beta pointed to CMV infection and matching HLA type. Overall study findings and caveats: Cumulative frequency of public TCR beta families picked out carriers of CMV plus the relevant HLA.

CDR1 is MDHEN, CDR2 SYDVKM, per germline. There are 17 residues in the CDR3. Losses at the gene ends were 4 bases for V and 7 bases for J; bases not matched to a gene: 11. This clonotype was seen a handful of times. The antigen remains undetermined. TCRdb reprocessed the reads via MiXCR and lists one record per CDR3 protein. The table records some 680,000 distinct CDR3 sequences, about 40% of them present only once. Sequencing was performed on PBMCs. The rearrangement joins TRBV28 to TRBJ1-6; 9 bases match TRBD1. This clonotype was sampled from a human donor in good health (CMV status not recorded). Some clones in this sample may be carry-over from other donors' samples. The chain's CDR3 is CASSSPGQGGRNSPLHF. The DNA of the CDR3 is TGTGCCAGCAGTTCACCGGGACAGGGTGGTAGGAATTCACCCCTCCACTTT.